This T cell receptor beta chain was recorded in a study of cytomegalovirus exposure and HLA in healthy donors. Study-wide findings and caveats: As a later analysis revealed, most CMV-associated TCR beta chains appeared HLA-restricted. Researchers catalogued about 150 TCR beta chains as cytomegalovirus-associated. Most TCR beta V segments were productive about 87% or about 30% of the time in an earlier analysis. Researchers had no immune exposure information except CMV serostatus available.

Germline values: CDR1 SGHRS, CDR2 YFSETQ. Trimming removed 2 bases from V and 3 bases from J; junction bases left unmatched: 17. The CDR3 consists of 20 residues. It was with 60 Vbeta and 13 Jbeta primers that the PCR ran. Assay: immunoSEQ multiplex PCR; the TCRdb copy retains only in-frame clones and omits some. This table holds 150,000 to 200,000 clones, 65% to 85% found once. Notes on this clone: Antigen unknown.

The genes are TRBV5-1 and TRBJ2-7; 13 bases map to TRBD2. The specimen sequenced was PBMCs. This TCR was recovered from a female donor in good health and CMV-seronegative. CDR3 residues: CASSFSSGPAGLAGLYEQYF. The CDR3 DNA reads TGCGCCAGCAGCTTCTCCTCCGGACCTGCGGGACTAGCGGGACTCTACGAGCAGTACTTC.